This paragraph covers one T cell receptor (beta chain) sequence. How the authors handled the data: Counts of nucleated cells, estimated from reference gene primer amplification, were obtained. Method: immunoSEQ multiplex PCR; TCRdb's copy keeps in-frame clones and lacks some. Clone size and the V and J calls come from that table; the DNA yielded D and trimming. The sample records roughly 250,000 clones, about 91% being singletons. This sample stems from a study of blood T cell repertoires in COVID-19. Background on the study: The United States, Italy and Spain provided the acute and convalescent COVID-19 samples.

V lost 1 base and J lost 8, with 14 bases in between. This CDR3 contains 15 residues. Germline V gene sequence: CDR1 LGHDT, CDR2 YNNKEL (reference sequence). This clonotype was sampled from a woman in her thirties or forties with acute COVID-19. The sequenced sample consisted of PBMCs or T cells enriched from blood (not recorded which). The J gene is TRBJ2-2, the V gene TRBV3-1 (or the pseudogene TRBV3-2); D uncertain. CDR3 sequence (DNA): TGTGCCAGCAGCCAAGGGTCCCAGACAACTGGGGAGCTGTTTTTT. The encoded protein is CASSQGSQTTGELFF.